The 21 T cell receptor beta chains below come from one sample, sequenced in a study of blood T cell repertoires in COVID-19. The table came from immunoSEQ multiplex PCR; TCRdb's copy has only in-frame clones and leaves some out. The sample yields approximately 380,000 clones, about 88% seen once. The sequenced sample was PBMCs or T cells enriched from blood (not recorded which). The receptors here all came from a woman aged 18 to 35 who had recovered from COVID-19.

The V gene is TRBV5-1, the J gene TRBJ2-3; TRBD2 agrees at 9 bases. The CDR3 consists of 14 residues. From germline, CDR1 is SGHRS and CDR2 YFSETQ. Trimming at V came to 4 bases and at J to 3 bases, leaving 3 bases not matched to a gene. The CDR3 spells CASSVTSGTDTQYF. As DNA, the CDR3 is TGCGCCAGCAGCGTGACTAGCGGAACAGATACGCAGTATTTT.

The chain couples TRBV28 to TRBJ1-2, with D perhaps TRBD1 (5 bases). In germline, CDR1 is MDHEN, CDR2 SYDVKM. CDR3 length equals 12 residues. Trimming cost V 2 bases and J 8 bases, with 9 bases left between them. CDR3 in amino acids: CASSLAGHGYTF. CDR3 in DNA: TGTGCCAGCAGTTTAGCAGGACACGGCTACACCTTC.

The chain has TRBV30 and TRBJ1-4; weak D call: TRBD1 (6 bases). Trimming removed 1 base at V and 7 bases at J, with 13 bases between. This CDR3 has 14 residues. Per the germline V gene, CDR1 is GTSNPN and CDR2 is SVGIG (reference sequence). CDR3 residues: CAWSGPRGGEKLFF. The CDR3 DNA reads as TGTGCCTGGAGTGGACCGAGAGGGGGTGAAAAACTGTTTTTT.

The V and J genes are TRBV5-4 and TRBJ2-7; 11 bases match TRBD2. The CDR3 is 15 residues long. Germline values: CDR1 SGHNT, CDR2 YYREEE (reference sequence). After removal of 4 bases from V and 0 bases from J, the junction contained 3 bases not matched to a gene. DNA of the CDR3: TGTGCCAGCAGCGAAGGACTAGCGGGCTCCTACGAGCAGTACTTC. It is translated as CASSEGLAGSYEQYF.

The rearrangement uses TRBV7-3 and TRBJ1-1; 7 nucleotides align to TRBD1. The CDR3 has 14 residues. Trimming took 5 bases from V and 3 from J; bases not matched to a gene: 6. Germline CDR1 reads SGHTA; CDR2 reads FQGTGA. The CDR3 DNA follows: TGTGCCAGCAGCAGATCCGGGACAGACACTGAAGCTTTCTTT. Protein: CASSRSGTDTEAFF.

V is TRBV11-1 and J is TRBJ2-2; 9 bases are shared with TRBD1. The V segment lost 5 bases and the J segment 5 bases; nucleotides outside the gene matches: 6. Germline CDR1 is SGHAT and CDR2 is FQDESV (reference sequence). CDR3 length equals 15 residues. The CDR3 DNA is TGTGCCAGCAGCACACAGGGGGCGCAGACCGGGGAGCTGTTTTTT. Amino acid sequence: CASSTQGAQTGELFF.

To note about this clone: The same CDR3 can be traced to other DNA sequences in this sample. The chain has TRBV6-5 and TRBJ1-1; the D is unclear. The CDR3 has 14 residues. Trimming cost V 0 bases and J 1 base, with 6 bases left between them. Germline loops: CDR1 MNHEY, CDR2 SVGAGI. The CDR3 reads CASSYSAENTEAFF. The CDR3 DNA sequence: TGTGCCAGCAGTTACTCGGCAGAGAACACTGAAGCTTTCTTT.

This clone was counted between two and nine times. V is TRBV5-1 and J is TRBJ1-4, with 8 bases fitting TRBD1. Germline lookup yields CDR1 SGHRS and CDR2 YFSETQ. The CDR3 spans 14 residues. The J segment lost 8 bases and the V segment lost 2 bases, leaving 5 bases of the junction unmatched. The DNA for the CDR3 is TGCGCCAGCAGCTTCGACAGGGGAGAAGAAAAACTGTTTTTT. Its protein is CASSFDRGEEKLFF.

CDR3 protein: CASSSAGRRRGYTF. The CDR3 region has the DNA TGTGCCAGCAGTTCGGCGGGACGGCGGAGGGGCTACACCTTC. V is TRBV6-5 and J is TRBJ1-2; tentative D call: TRBD1 (5 bases). CDR3 length: 14 amino acids. Germline CDR1 and CDR2: MNHEY and SVGAGI. V lost 4 bases and J lost 8, with 17 bases in between.

The chain has TRBV10-3 and TRBJ2-3; perhaps TRBD2 as D (5 bases). CDR1 is ENHRY and CDR2 is SYGVKD in the germline V gene. The CDR3 loop spans 14 amino acids. Trimming left V 6 bases short and J 2 bases short, with 12 bases between. DNA of the CDR3: TGTGCCATCAGGGACTCCAGTAACACAGATACGCAGTATTTT. It is translated as CAIRDSSNTDTQYF.

The V call is TRBV18, the J call TRBJ2-7, with D possibly being TRBD1 (5 bases). Trimming pared 4 bases from V and 3 bases from J, leaving 13 bases between. The CDR3 has 14 residues. CDR1 is KGHSH and CDR2 is LQKENI in the germline V gene. Written as DNA, the CDR3 is TGTGCCAGCTCACATGAGGCAGGGATCTACGAGCAGTACTTC. Encoded protein: CASSHEAGIYEQYF.

The count of this clone is one. This sequence joins TRBV6-2 or TRBV6-3 and TRBJ2-3, with TRBD2 matching 9 bases. Germline trimming cut 6 bases from V and 0 bases from J; bases unmatched to any gene: 7. The CDR3 is 16 residues long. Germline assignment: CDR1 MNHEY and CDR2 SVGEGT. DNA of the CDR3: TGTGCCAGCAGCCTAGCGGGGACCCGTAGCACAGATACGCAGTATTTT. Encoded protein: CASSLAGTRSTDTQYF.

The chain uses TRBV30 and TRBJ2-1, with TRBD2 as a possible D gene (5 bases). CDR3 length: 13 residues. Trimming took off 5 bases at V and 7 bases at J, with 15 bases between the two ends. Germline values: CDR1 GTSNPN, CDR2 SVGIG (reference sequence). CDR3 DNA: TGTGCCTGGCCCCGGGATCAGAGGAATGAGCAGTTCTTC. Translation gives CAWPRDQRNEQFF.

V gene TRBV30 combines with J gene TRBJ1-5; D may be TRBD1 (5 bases). The V and J ends lost 6 bases and 4 bases respectively, with 13 bases between them. Germline assignment: CDR1 GTSNPN and CDR2 SVGIG (reference sequence). This CDR3 has 13 amino acids. CDR3 amino acids: CACSGGWNQPQHF. The CDR3 nucleotides are TGTGCCTGCTCTGGGGGGTGGAATCAGCCCCAGCATTTT.

The rearrangement links TRBV6-1 to TRBJ1-2; D not resolved. The length of the CDR3 is 13 residues. The ends were cut back, 3 bases at V and 3 bases at J, with 8 bases in the middle. CDR1 and CDR2 from the germline V gene are MNHNS and SASEGT. CDR3 DNA sequence: TGTGCCAGCAGTGATGGAGGGTACTATGGCTACACCTTC. This sequence encodes CASSDGGYYGYTF.

The chain couples TRBV19 to TRBJ1-2; 11 bases agree with TRBD1. The CDR3 totals 16 residues. Trimming removed 8 bases from V and 1 base from J; junction bases left unmatched: 9. The germline V gene encodes CDR1 LNHDA and CDR2 SQIVND (reference sequence). CDR3 DNA: TGTGCCAGTCGGACAGGGGGCGCGGTTAATAACTATGGCTACACCTTC. This gives the protein CASRTGGAVNNYGYTF.

The chain employs TRBV30 and TRBJ2-2; TRBD1 agrees at 7 bases. V gave up 2 bases and J gave up 0 bases; unmatched junction bases: 6. Per the germline V gene, CDR1 is GTSNPN and CDR2 is SVGIG (reference sequence). CDR3 length: 16 residues. The CDR3 sequence is CAWSPGQLSNTGELFF. The DNA for the CDR3 is TGTGCCTGGAGTCCGGGACAGTTGTCGAACACCGGGGAGCTGTTTTTT.

The rearrangement joins TRBV6-5 to TRBJ1-5; perhaps TRBD1 as D (6 bases). This CDR3 spans 14 amino acids. From germline, CDR1 is MNHEY and CDR2 SVGAGI. Trimming pared 5 bases from V and 7 bases from J, leaving 15 bases between. CDR3: CASSTTGPGQPQHF. DNA of the CDR3: TGTGCCAGCAGTACTACAGGGCCGGGACAGCCCCAGCATTTT.

The chain combines TRBV11-2 with TRBJ2-7; TRBD1 matches at 12 bases. V gave up 6 bases and J gave up 5 bases; unmatched junction bases: 8. Germline assignment: CDR1 SGHAT and CDR2 FQNNGV. This CDR3 contains 15 residues. The CDR3 coding sequence is TGTGCCAGCAGGGCCCCGGGACAGGGGGCCAACGAGCAGTACTTC. Amino acids: CASRAPGQGANEQYF.

In DNA, the CDR3 is TGTGCCAGCAGCCCGGAGGGGACCTACGAGCAGTACTTC. This codes for CASSPEGTYEQYF. The V call is TRBV7-9, the J call TRBJ2-7; tentatively, D is TRBD2 (6 bases). The CDR3 length is 13 residues. V lost 5 bases, J lost 2 bases, and 10 bases lay in between. Looked up from germline, CDR1 is SEHNR and CDR2 is FQNEAQ (reference sequence).

The chain carries TRBV5-1 and TRBJ2-7, with TRBD1 identical over 8 bases. This CDR3 region has 15 residues. V shed 1 base and J 2 bases; nucleotides not matched to a gene: 5. Per the germline V gene, CDR1 is SGHRS and CDR2 is YFSETQ. CDR3 protein: CASSLIQGETYEQYF. Written as DNA, the CDR3 is TGCGCCAGCAGCTTGATACAGGGGGAAACCTACGAGCAGTACTTC.